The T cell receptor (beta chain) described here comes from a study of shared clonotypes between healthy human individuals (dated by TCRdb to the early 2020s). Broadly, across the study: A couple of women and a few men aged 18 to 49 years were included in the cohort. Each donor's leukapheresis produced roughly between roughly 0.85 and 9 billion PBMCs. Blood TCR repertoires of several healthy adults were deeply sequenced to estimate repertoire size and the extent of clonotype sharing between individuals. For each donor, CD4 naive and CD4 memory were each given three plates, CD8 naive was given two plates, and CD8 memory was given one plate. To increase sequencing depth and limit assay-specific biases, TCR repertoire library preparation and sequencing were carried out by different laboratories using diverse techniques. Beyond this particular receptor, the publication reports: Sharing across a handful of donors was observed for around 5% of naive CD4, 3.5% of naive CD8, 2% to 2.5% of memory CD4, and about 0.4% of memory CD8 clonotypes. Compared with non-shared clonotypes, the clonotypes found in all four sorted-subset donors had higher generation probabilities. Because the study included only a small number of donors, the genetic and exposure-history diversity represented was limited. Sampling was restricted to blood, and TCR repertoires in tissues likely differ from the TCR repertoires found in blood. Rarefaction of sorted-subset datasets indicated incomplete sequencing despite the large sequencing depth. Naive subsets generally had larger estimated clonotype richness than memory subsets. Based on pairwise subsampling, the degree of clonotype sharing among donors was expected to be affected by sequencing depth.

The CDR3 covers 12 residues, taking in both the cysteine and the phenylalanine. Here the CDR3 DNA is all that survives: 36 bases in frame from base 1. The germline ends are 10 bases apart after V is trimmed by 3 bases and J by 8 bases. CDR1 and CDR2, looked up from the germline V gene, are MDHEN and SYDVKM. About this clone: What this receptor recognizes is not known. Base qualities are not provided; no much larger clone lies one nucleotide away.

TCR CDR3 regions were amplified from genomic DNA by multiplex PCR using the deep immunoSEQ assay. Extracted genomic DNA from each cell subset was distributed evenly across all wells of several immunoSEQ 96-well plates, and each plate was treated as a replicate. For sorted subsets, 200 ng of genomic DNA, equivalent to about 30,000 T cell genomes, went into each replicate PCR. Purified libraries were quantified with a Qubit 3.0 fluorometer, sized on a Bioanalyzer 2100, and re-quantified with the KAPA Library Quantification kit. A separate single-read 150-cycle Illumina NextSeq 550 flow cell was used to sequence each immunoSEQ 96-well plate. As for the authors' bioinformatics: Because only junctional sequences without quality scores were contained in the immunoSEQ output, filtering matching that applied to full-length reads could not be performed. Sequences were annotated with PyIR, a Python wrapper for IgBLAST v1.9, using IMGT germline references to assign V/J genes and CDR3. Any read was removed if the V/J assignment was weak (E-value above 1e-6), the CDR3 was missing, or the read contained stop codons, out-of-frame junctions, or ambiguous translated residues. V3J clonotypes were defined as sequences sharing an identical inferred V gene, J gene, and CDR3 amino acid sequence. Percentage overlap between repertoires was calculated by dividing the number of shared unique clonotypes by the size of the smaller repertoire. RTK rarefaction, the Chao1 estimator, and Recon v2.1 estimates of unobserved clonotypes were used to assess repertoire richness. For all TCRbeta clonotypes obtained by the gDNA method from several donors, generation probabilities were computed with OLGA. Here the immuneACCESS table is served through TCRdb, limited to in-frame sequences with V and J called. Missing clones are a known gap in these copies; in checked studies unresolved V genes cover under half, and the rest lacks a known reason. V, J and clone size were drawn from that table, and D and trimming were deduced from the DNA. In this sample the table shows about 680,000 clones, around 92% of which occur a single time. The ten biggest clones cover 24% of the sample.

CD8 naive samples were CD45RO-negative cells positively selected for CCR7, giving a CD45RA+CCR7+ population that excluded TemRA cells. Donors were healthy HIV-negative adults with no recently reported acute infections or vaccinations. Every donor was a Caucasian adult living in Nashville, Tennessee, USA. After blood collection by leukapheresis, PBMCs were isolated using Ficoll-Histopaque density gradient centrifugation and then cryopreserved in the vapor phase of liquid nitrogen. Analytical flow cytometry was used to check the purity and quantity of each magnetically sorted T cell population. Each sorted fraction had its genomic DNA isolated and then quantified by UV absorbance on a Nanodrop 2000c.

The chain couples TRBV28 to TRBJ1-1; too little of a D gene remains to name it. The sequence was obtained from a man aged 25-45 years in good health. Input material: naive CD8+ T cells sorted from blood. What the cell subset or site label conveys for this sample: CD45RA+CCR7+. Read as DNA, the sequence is TGTGCCAGCAGTTTTGTAACTGGGGAAGCTTTCTTT. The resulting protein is CASSFVTGEAFF.